This T cell receptor beta chain was recorded in a study of blood T cell repertoires in COVID-19. Study-wide context: There were acute and convalescent COVID-19 samples, and they came from the United States, Italy and Spain. In each case, the material was cDNA or gDNA derived from T cells, B-cell-depleted T cells, or PBMCs.

Original processing notes: Reference gene primer amplification gave estimated nucleated cell counts. The assay was immunoSEQ multiplex PCR, and TCRdb's table has in-frame clones only and misses some. The DNA gave D and trimming, while V, J and clone size come from that table. The data contain approximately 210,000 clones, just under 85% of them singletons. The CDR3 loop spans 15 amino acids. After removal of 4 bases from V and 5 bases from J, the junction contained 10 bases not matched to a gene. The germline CDR1 and CDR2 sequences are SGHKS and YYEKEE (reference sequence). The V gene is TRBV5-5, the J gene TRBJ2-5; TRBD1 matches 8 bases. The receptor's source is a woman in her 50s with active or convalescent COVID-19. The specimen was peripheral blood. CDR3 DNA sequence: TGTGCCAGCAGCCCGGACGGACAGGGTGCGGAGACCCAGTACTTC. Its protein is CASSPDGQGAETQYF.